These T cell receptor beta chains were read from a single sample in a study of blood T cell repertoires in COVID-19. The assay was immunoSEQ multiplex PCR, and TCRdb's table has in-frame clones only and misses some. The sample has 70,000 to 90,000 clones; roughly 80% are singletons. The source material was peripheral blood. The source of these receptors is a man aged 65 to 85 with acute or convalescent COVID-19. Each CDR3 is given with its conserved first and last residue. Each record gives: D gene, clone size, V gene, J gene, CDR3 DNA, CDR3 protein. D genes are given only for firm matches. Clone size is shown for a subset of rows, as once, few, many or a class of expanded clone.

D: TRBD2; size: few; V: TRBV28; J: TRBJ2-7; DNA: TGTGCCAGCAGCCGCGGACTAGCGGGGGCTCCAAAGCCCTACGAGCAGTACTTC; CDR3: CASSRGLAGAPKPYEQYF
D: NA; size: NA; V: TRBV19; J: TRBJ2-7; DNA: TGTGCCAGTAGTATCGGAGGGAAGAGCTCCTACGAGCAGTACTTC; CDR3: CASSIGGKSSYEQYF
D: TRBD1; size: NA; V: TRBV6-5; J: TRBJ1-1; DNA: TGTGCCAGCAGTTGGGGACAGGTCACTGAAGCTTTCTTT; CDR3: CASSWGQVTEAFF
D: TRBD2; size: NA; V: TRBV10-2; J: TRBJ2-5; DNA: TGCGCCAGCACCCCAGGAGGTAGGAGCGGGGCCGAGACCCAGTACTTC; CDR3: CASTPGGRSGAETQYF
D: TRBD2; size: NA; V: TRBV10-3; J: TRBJ2-3; DNA: TGTGCCATCAGTGAGGCTAGCGGGTTGGATACGCAGTATTTT; CDR3: CAISEASGLDTQYF
D: NA; size: NA; V: TRBV5-1; J: TRBJ1-2; DNA: TGCGCCAGCAGCTTGGAAGCGAACTATGGCTACACCTTC; CDR3: CASSLEANYGYTF
D: TRBD1; size: once; V: TRBV28; J: TRBJ1-1; DNA: TGTGCCAGCACCTCAGGGGGGTGGGGCACTGAAGCTTTCTTT; CDR3: CASTSGGWGTEAFF
D: NA; size: few; V: TRBV4-2; J: TRBJ2-2; DNA: TGTGCCAGCAGCCCGGGGACCCCGGGGGCCGGGGAGCTGTTTTTT; CDR3: CASSPGTPGAGELFF
D: NA; size: NA; V: TRBV28; J: TRBJ1-4; DNA: TGTGCCAGCAGTTATGGGACAAGATACGAAAAACTGTTTTTT; CDR3: CASSYGTRYEKLFF
D: NA; size: NA; V: TRBV7-8; J: TRBJ1-6; DNA: TGTGCCAGCAGCTCCCCCACGCTAGATTCACCCCTCCACTTT; CDR3: CASSSPTLDSPLHF
D: TRBD2; size: NA; V: TRBV9; J: TRBJ2-3; DNA: TGTGCCAGCAGCGTAGCTACTAGCGGGGGGACAGATACGCAGTATTTT; CDR3: CASSVATSGGTDTQYF
D: TRBD1; size: NA; V: TRBV5-5; J: TRBJ2-1; DNA: TGTGCCAGCAGCCTGGGACAGGGGGGCTACAATGAGCAGTTCTTC; CDR3: CASSLGQGGYNEQFF
D: TRBD2; size: NA; V: TRBV10-3; J: TRBJ2-5; DNA: TGTGCCATCAGTCCGGGACTAGCGGGGGGGCAAGAGACCCAGTACTTC; CDR3: CAISPGLAGGQETQYF
D: NA; size: NA; V: TRBV11-2; J: TRBJ2-1; DNA: TGTGCCAGCAGCTCCCTTAAGCATGAGCAGTTCTTC; CDR3: CASSSLKHEQFF
D: TRBD2; size: NA; V: TRBV28; J: TRBJ2-1; DNA: TGTGCCAGCAGTTATAGCGGGGGTGAGAGCTCCTACAATGAGCAGTTCTTC; CDR3: CASSYSGGESSYNEQFF
D: NA; size: few; V: TRBV4-1; J: TRBJ1-4; DNA: TGCGCCAGCAGCCGACGGGACATCCTGAGAACTAATGAAAAACTGTTTTTT; CDR3: CASSRRDILRTNEKLFF
D: TRBD1; size: NA; V: TRBV5-4; J: TRBJ1-2; DNA: TGTGCCAGCAGCCCTCGGGACAGGGCAAAGGGTGATGGCTACACCTTC; CDR3: CASSPRDRAKGDGYTF
D: TRBD2; size: NA; V: TRBV2; J: TRBJ2-7; DNA: TGTGCCAGCAGGAGCGGGGGGCAGAACTACGAGCAGTACTTC; CDR3: CASRSGGQNYEQYF
D: NA; size: NA; V: TRBV11-2; J: TRBJ1-1; DNA: TGTGCCAGCAGCTTGGGGCTCCTTGGAGCTTTCTTT; CDR3: CASSLGLLGAFF
D: TRBD2; size: NA; V: TRBV5-4; J: TRBJ2-5; DNA: TGTGCCAGCAGCCCCGGGAGGCGGGGGGACGGAGAGACCCAGTACTTC; CDR3: CASSPGRRGDGETQYF
D: TRBD1; size: few; V: TRBV6-1; J: TRBJ1-5; DNA: TGTGCCAGCAGTGACACCCACAGGGGAAGGGGTCAGCCCCAGCATTTT; CDR3: CASSDTHRGRGQPQHF
D: TRBD1; size: NA; V: TRBV2; J: TRBJ1-2; DNA: TGTGCCAGCAGTGAGGAGGAGACAGGGAGCTATGGCTACACCTTC; CDR3: CASSEEETGSYGYTF
D: TRBD1; size: NA; V: TRBV7-8; J: TRBJ1-2; DNA: TGTGCCAGCAGCTCCGACAGGGCGGGTGGCTACACCTTC; CDR3: CASSSDRAGGYTF
D: NA; size: NA; V: TRBV12-2; J: TRBJ2-5; DNA: TGTGCAAGTCGCTCAAGACTAGCGGGGGGCCCCGAGACCCAGTACTTC; CDR3: CASRSRLAGGPETQYF
D: NA; size: NA; V: TRBV7-9; J: TRBJ1-3; DNA: TGTGCCAGCAGCTCTCCCCGGGCGGGGGCAGGTTCCTCTGGAAACACCATATATTTT; CDR3: CASSSPRAGAGSSGNTIYF
D: TRBD1; size: NA; V: TRBV2; J: TRBJ1-4; DNA: TGTGCCAGCAGCGGACAGGGGGCTGGAACTAATGAAAAACTGTTTTTT; CDR3: CASSGQGAGTNEKLFF
D: NA; size: NA; V: TRBV7-9; J: TRBJ2-2; DNA: TGTGCCAGCAGCTTAGACAGGGTGAACACCGGGGAGCTGTTTTTT; CDR3: CASSLDRVNTGELFF
D: NA; size: NA; V: TRBV10-3; J: TRBJ1-3; DNA: TGTGCCATCAGCGGACAGCCCTCTGGAAACACCATATATTTT; CDR3: CAISGQPSGNTIYF
D: TRBD1; size: many; V: TRBV5-5; J: TRBJ1-5; DNA: TGTGCCAGCAGCTTGGGTTACCGGGACAGACCTAATCAGCCCCAGCATTTT; CDR3: CASSLGYRDRPNQPQHF
D: TRBD1; size: few; V: TRBV7-9; J: TRBJ1-2; DNA: TGTGCCAGCAGTACCGCTTCTCTCGGGACAGGGTGGGGCTATGGCTACACCTTC; CDR3: CASSTASLGTGWGYGYTF
D: NA; size: NA; V: TRBV7-8; J: TRBJ2-1; DNA: TGTGCCAGCAGCTTAGGGGCCAAATGGGAGCAGTTCTTC; CDR3: CASSLGAKWEQFF
D: TRBD2; size: NA; V: TRBV9; J: TRBJ2-2; DNA: TGTGCCAGCAGCGTAGGACTCTGGACTAGTGACGGGGAGCTGTTTTTT; CDR3: CASSVGLWTSDGELFF
D: TRBD1; size: NA; V: TRBV5-1; J: TRBJ2-5; DNA: TGCGCCAGCAGGATGACAGGGGGGGAGACCCAGTACTTC; CDR3: CASRMTGGETQYF
D: TRBD1; size: NA; V: TRBV19; J: TRBJ2-1; DNA: TGTGCCAGTAGTCCTCGGACAGGGGCCTCCTACAATGAGCAGTTCTTC; CDR3: CASSPRTGASYNEQFF
D: TRBD2; size: NA; V: TRBV5-4; J: TRBJ2-7; DNA: TGTGCCAGCCGGTCTGCGGGGGGATACGAGCAGTACTTC; CDR3: CASRSAGGYEQYF
D: TRBD2; size: NA; V: TRBV5-4; J: TRBJ2-3; DNA: TGTGCCAGCAGCCTCCCCTCGCGGGGGGCAGATACGCAGTATTTT; CDR3: CASSLPSRGADTQYF
D: TRBD1; size: NA; V: TRBV5-4; J: TRBJ1-1; DNA: TGTGCCAGCAGCCCGGACAGGTGGGGCACTGAAGCTTTCTTT; CDR3: CASSPDRWGTEAFF
D: NA; size: once; V: TRBV4-1; J: TRBJ1-1; DNA: TGCGCCAGCAGCTCAGCGAAGGACACTGAAGCTTTCTTT; CDR3: CASSSAKDTEAFF
D: TRBD2; size: NA; V: TRBV28; J: TRBJ2-3; DNA: TGTGCCAGCTGGACTAGCGGGCGCACAGATACGCAGTATTTT; CDR3: CASWTSGRTDTQYF
D: TRBD1; size: NA; V: TRBV4-1; J: TRBJ1-3; DNA: TGCGCCAGCAGCCAGGGGACAGGGGGATCGGCTTGGACCATATATTTT; CDR3: CASSQGTGGSAWTIYF
D: NA; size: NA; V: TRBV7-9; J: TRBJ1-2; DNA: TGTGCCAGCAGCCCGAGGGGACATACTAACTATGGCTACACCTTC; CDR3: CASSPRGHTNYGYTF
D: TRBD2; size: NA; V: TRBV7-9; J: TRBJ2-1; DNA: TGTGCCAGCAGCCCCGGACTAGCGATATACAATGAGCAGTTCTTC; CDR3: CASSPGLAIYNEQFF
D: NA; size: once; V: TRBV2; J: TRBJ1-2; DNA: TGTGCCAGCAGTTTTCAGGGTGGGGGGAACTATGGCTACACCTTC; CDR3: CASSFQGGGNYGYTF
D: NA; size: NA; V: TRBV3-1/TRBV3-2; J: TRBJ2-5; DNA: TGTGCCAGCAGCCAAGCCCAGGTGCCGACCCAGTACTTC; CDR3: CASSQAQVPTQYF
D: NA; size: NA; V: TRBV4-1; J: TRBJ2-3; DNA: TGCGCCAGCAGCAGACGCCAAGATGGCGGAACCGGATGGACGCAGTATTTT; CDR3: CASSRRQDGGTGWTQYF
D: NA; size: NA; V: TRBV14; J: TRBJ2-5; DNA: TGTGCCAGCAGCCAAGGATTGGCGGGGGCGGAGACCCAGTACTTC; CDR3: CASSQGLAGAETQYF
D: TRBD1; size: few; V: TRBV11-2; J: TRBJ1-2; DNA: TGTGCCAGCAGCTTCGGGACAGGGAACTATGGCTACACCTTC; CDR3: CASSFGTGNYGYTF
D: NA; size: NA; V: TRBV6-2/TRBV6-3; J: TRBJ1-2; DNA: TGTGCCAGCAGTTTCTCCCGAGGCGCCTATGGCTACACCTTC; CDR3: CASSFSRGAYGYTF
D: TRBD2; size: NA; V: TRBV3-1/TRBV3-2; J: TRBJ2-1; DNA: TGTGCCAGCAGCCAAGCTGCACTAGCGGGGGGGAGCTCCTACAATGAGCAGTTCTTC; CDR3: CASSQAALAGGSSYNEQFF
D: TRBD2; size: once; V: TRBV4-2; J: TRBJ2-3; DNA: TGTGCCAGCAGCCAAGAAAGGCTAGCGGGGGGTAGCACAGATACGCAGTATTTT; CDR3: CASSQERLAGGSTDTQYF
D: NA; size: NA; V: TRBV29-1; J: TRBJ2-3; DNA: TGCAGCGCGGGCGGGGGCGCGGGGACGCAGTATTTT; CDR3: CSAGGGAGTQYF
D: NA; size: NA; V: TRBV7-8; J: TRBJ1-3; DNA: TGTGCCAGCAGCCCCTCCGGGAGCTCTGGAAACACCATATATTTT; CDR3: CASSPSGSSGNTIYF